This passage covers 22 T cell receptor beta chains from one sample sequenced in a study of human T cells and chemical hapten exposure. Total RNA was isolated from unfractionated whole blood. TCRdb independently ran MiXCR on the 5' RACE reads; one entry per CDR3 protein. The sample has under 150,000 distinct CDR3 sequences; roughly a fifth are singletons. Source of these receptors: a human donor in good health.

This clonotype was seen a few times. The chain joins TRBV5-1 to TRBJ2-7, with 7 bases fitting TRBD1. V was pared by 7 bases and J by 2 bases, with 9 bases of the junction left unmatched. Per the germline V gene, CDR1 is SGHRS and CDR2 is YFSETQ. This CDR3 has 14 amino acids. The CDR3, as DNA: TGCGCCAGCCGCGAGGGGACAGCGACCTACGAGCAGTACTTC. This encodes CASREGTATYEQYF.

The table lists this clonotype with a few counts. V usage is TRBV20-1 and J usage is TRBJ1-1, with 8 bases matching TRBD1. CDR3 length equals 12 residues. Germline-derived CDR1 and CDR2 are DFQATT and SNEGSKA (reference sequence). The junction had 4 bases not matched to a gene; V was cut back by 5 bases and J by 5 bases. The CDR3 DNA reads TGCAGTGCTGGACAGGGTCCGACTGAAGCTTTCTTT. Translation gives CSAGQGPTEAFF.

Here the CDR3 reads CASSPMGQKNYGYTF. In nucleotides, the CDR3 is TGTGCCAGCAGTCCGATGGGACAGAAAAACTATGGCTACACCTTC. V and J are TRBV27 and TRBJ1-2, with 7 nucleotides matching TRBD1. Looked up from germline, CDR1 is MNHEY and CDR2 is SMNVEV (reference sequence). The CDR3 covers 15 residues. J gave up 2 bases and V 5 bases, and 8 bases lay outside the gene matches.

The rearrangement links TRBV20-1 to TRBJ1-4, with D perhaps TRBD1 (5 bases). CDR1 and CDR2 from the germline V gene are DFQATT and SNEGSKA (reference sequence). V gave up 4 bases and J gave up 5 bases, with 11 bases separating them. The CDR3 extends over 13 amino acids. The CDR3 reads CSAIRTQNEKLFF. CDR3 nucleotides: TGCAGTGCTATCAGGACACAAAATGAAAAACTGTTTTTT.

The table lists this clonotype with a few counts. V usage is TRBV5-1 and J usage is TRBJ2-2; tentative D call: TRBD1 (5 bases). This CDR3 comprises 14 residues. CDR1 and CDR2 (germline): SGHRS, YFSETQ. V was pared by 4 bases and J by 6 bases, with 13 bases between. CDR3 DNA sequence: TGCGCCAGCAGCCGAGAACAGGCATCCGGGGAGCTGTTTTTT. Translated, it gives CASSREQASGELFF.

The chain recombines TRBV6-5 with TRBJ2-7; D is unresolved. V lost 4 bases, J lost 2 bases, and 18 bases lay in between. CDR1 MNHEY and CDR2 SVGAGI come from the germline V gene. The CDR3 runs to 16 residues. The CDR3 loop reads CASSSDRVSNAYEQYF. The CDR3 DNA sequence: TGTGCCAGCAGTTCCGACCGGGTCTCGAACGCCTACGAGCAGTACTTC.

This clonotype was observed a handful of times. The rearrangement uses TRBV20-1 and TRBJ1-5, with D tentatively TRBD1 (6 bases). The germline V gene encodes CDR1 DFQATT and CDR2 SNEGSKA (reference sequence). This CDR3 is built from 12 residues. V gave up 3 bases and J gave up 12 bases, with 15 bases separating them. The CDR3 loop is CSARGQGGIQHF. CDR3 in DNA: TGCAGTGCTAGGGGGCAAGGGGGTATCCAGCATTTT.

This clonotype came up a few times. The CDR3: CASSMLTVLGAAVNYGYTF. Written as DNA, the CDR3 is TGTGCCAGTAGTATGCTCACGGTGTTGGGGGCAGCAGTTAACTATGGCTACACCTTC. The chain employs TRBV19 and TRBJ1-2, with D possibly being TRBD1 (6 bases). This CDR3 spans 19 amino acids. The germline V gene encodes CDR1 LNHDA and CDR2 SQIVND (reference sequence). V lost 3 bases and J lost 1, with 24 bases in between.

The chain carries TRBV5-4 and TRBJ1-1, with a tentative D call TRBD1 (5 bases). The CDR3 loop spans 15 amino acids. Germline V gene lookup returns CDR1 SGHNT and CDR2 YYREEE (reference sequence). V lost 3 bases and J lost 11, with 23 bases in between. The CDR3 nucleotides read TGTGCCAGCAGCTCCTCTTCGAGGGGCAGCTCAGAGGCTTTCTTT. The encoded protein is CASSSSSRGSSEAFF.

V usage is TRBV29-1 and J usage is TRBJ2-7; weak D call: TRBD1 (7 bases). Germline lookup yields CDR1 SQVTM and CDR2 ANQGSEA. The CDR3 runs to 12 residues. V was pared by 8 bases and J by 3 bases, with 14 bases between. CDR3: CSCGDSDYEQYF. The CDR3, as DNA: TGCAGCTGCGGGGACAGCGACTACGAGCAGTACTTC.

This clonotype has ten or more counts. Sequence at one end of the junction differs from germline and may be a read error. CDR3 DNA sequence: TGTGCCAGCAGCTTAGGAGGTTCCTACAATGAGCAGTTCTTC. Its protein product is CASSLGGSYNEQFF. The rearrangement links TRBV12-3 or TRBV12-4 to TRBJ2-1; TRBD2 is a possible D gene (5 bases). The CDR3 loop spans 14 amino acids.

V is TRBV20-1 and J is TRBJ2-3; 10 bases map to TRBD2. With 5 bases clipped from V and 6 bases from J, the junction kept 11 bases outside the gene matches. Germline V gene lookup returns CDR1 DFQATT and CDR2 SNEGSKA (reference sequence). CDR3 length: 15 amino acids. The CDR3 DNA reads TGCAGTGCTGCCATAACTAGCGGGAAGTCGGATACGCAGTATTTT. Translating gives CSAAITSGKSDTQYF.

This clonotype has more than one count but fewer than ten. This rearrangement joins TRBV11-2 to TRBJ1-2, with D hard to call. Germline loops: CDR1 SGHAT, CDR2 FQNNGV. The length of the CDR3 is 16 residues. The ends were cut back, 1 base at V and 4 bases at J, with 16 bases in the middle. The CDR3, as DNA: TGTGCCAGCAGCTTAGGTTTGGTTTCGGGGATCTATGGCTACACCTTC. It encodes CASSLGLVSGIYGYTF.

This clonotype turned up a few times. V is TRBV5-1 and J is TRBJ1-1, with 8 bases lining up with TRBD1. The CDR3 extends over 15 amino acids. CDR1 SGHRS and CDR2 YFSETQ come from the germline V gene. V lost 4 bases and J lost 0; bases outside the gene matches: 5. As DNA, the CDR3 is TGCGCCAGCAGCCCCGGACAGGGACTGAACACTGAAGCTTTCTTT. The encoded protein is CASSPGQGLNTEAFF.

The chain couples TRBV6-2 or TRBV6-3 to TRBJ2-3; unclear D gene. Germline V lookup: CDR1 MNHEY, CDR2 SVGEGT. This CDR3 comprises 13 residues. Trimming stripped 4 bases from V and 4 bases from J, with 9 bases between. CDR3 bases: TGTGCCAGCAGTTGGGTCGCCCCAGATACGCAGTATTTT. This gives the protein CASSWVAPDTQYF.

The gene calls are TRBV2 and TRBJ1-5; D ambiguous. V lost 0 bases and J 4 bases, leaving 1 base between the germline ends. There are 12 residues in the CDR3. Germline values: CDR1 SNHLY, CDR2 FYNNEI. The CDR3 sequence: CASSEANQPQHF. DNA for the CDR3: TGTGCCAGCAGTGAAGCTAATCAGCCCCAGCATTTT.

This clonotype has only a few counts. The V call is TRBV7-9, the J call TRBJ2-3; TRBD1 or TRBD2 may be the D gene (6 bases each). Per the germline V gene, CDR1 is SEHNR and CDR2 is FQNEAQ (reference sequence). Trimming left V 2 bases short and J 3 bases short, with 12 bases between. The length of the CDR3 is 15 residues. This CDR3 reads CASSLYPGATDTQYF. The CDR3 bases are TGTGCCAGCAGCTTATATCCGGGGGCTACAGATACGCAGTATTTT. Looking up the rest from reference TRBV7-9 and TRBJ2-3 gives the full variable domain: DTGVSQNPRHKITKRGQNVTFRCDPISEHNRLYWYRQTLGQGPEFLTYFQNEAQLEKSRLLSDRFSAERPKGSFSTLEIQRTEQGDSAMYLCASSLYPGATDTQYFGPGTRLTVL.

This chain joins TRBV6-1 and TRBJ2-3; D unresolved. CDR1 is MNHNS, CDR2 SASEGT, per germline. Trimming removed 7 bases at V and 3 bases at J, with 11 bases between. The CDR3 totals 13 residues. The CDR3 region has the DNA TGTGCCAGCAAAAACGGTGTAACAGATACGCAGTATTTT. This sequence encodes CASKNGVTDTQYF.

This clonotype was recorded a few times. J is TRBJ1-6 and V is TRBV5-1, with TRBD1 matching over 9 bases. The germline gives CDR1 SGHRS, CDR2 YFSETQ. The CDR3 contains 17 residues. With V trimmed by 4 bases and J by 4 bases, 9 bases remained unmatched. The CDR3 sequence is CASSLHPGTGYNSPLHF. The CDR3 coding sequence is TGCGCCAGCAGCCTGCATCCAGGGACAGGGTATAATTCACCCCTCCACTTT.

The CDR3 region has the DNA TGTGCCAGCAGCCAAGCTGAGGACAGGAGAAATGAAAAACTGTTTTTT. Protein: CASSQAEDRRNEKLFF. The V and J genes are TRBV4-2 and TRBJ1-4; 7 bases fit TRBD1. Germline loops: CDR1 LGHNA, CDR2 YNFKEQ. Trimming at V came to 1 base and at J to 5 bases, leaving 7 bases not matched to a gene. The CDR3 is 16 residues long.

CDR3 protein: CASSELAGRTDTQYF. Written as DNA, the CDR3 is TGTGCCAGCAGTGAACTAGCGGGACGTACAGATACGCAGTATTTT. This chain uses TRBV6-4 with TRBJ2-3, with 10 positions matching TRBD2. Germline V gene lookup returns CDR1 MRHNA and CDR2 SNTAGT. J was trimmed by 3 bases and V by 3 bases; bases with no gene match: 3. The CDR3 spans 15 residues.

The chain joins TRBV4-1 to TRBJ2-7; TRBD2 matches 13 bases. This CDR3 spans 16 amino acids. CDR1 is MGHRA and CDR2 is YSYEKL in the germline V gene. J lost 9 bases, V lost 1 base, and 9 bases had no gene match. CDR3 nucleotide sequence: TGCGCCAGCAGCCAAGTACGGGGGACTAGCGGGACGAGGCAGTACTTC. It translates to CASSQVRGTSGTRQYF.